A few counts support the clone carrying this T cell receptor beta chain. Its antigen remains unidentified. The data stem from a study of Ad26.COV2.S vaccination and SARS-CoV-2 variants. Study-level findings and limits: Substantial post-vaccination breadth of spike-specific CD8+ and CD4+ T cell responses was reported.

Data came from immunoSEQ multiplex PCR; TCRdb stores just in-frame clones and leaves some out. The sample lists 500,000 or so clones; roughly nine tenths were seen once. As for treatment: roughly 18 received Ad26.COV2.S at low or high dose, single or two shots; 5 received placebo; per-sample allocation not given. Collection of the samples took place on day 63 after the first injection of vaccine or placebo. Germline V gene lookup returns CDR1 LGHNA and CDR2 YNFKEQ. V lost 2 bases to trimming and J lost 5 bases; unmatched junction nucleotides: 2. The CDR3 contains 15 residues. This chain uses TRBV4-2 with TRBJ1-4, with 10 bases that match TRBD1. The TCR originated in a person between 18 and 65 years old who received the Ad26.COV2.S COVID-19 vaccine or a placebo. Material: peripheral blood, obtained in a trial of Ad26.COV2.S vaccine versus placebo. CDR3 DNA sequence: TGTGCCAGCAGCCAACCGGGACAGGGGAATGAAAAACTGTTTTTT. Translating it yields CASSQPGQGNEKLFF.